This TCR beta chain was identified in a study of T cell responses to AZD1222 COVID-19 vaccine. TCRdb's table, derived via immunoSEQ multiplex PCR, lists solely in-frame clones and lacks some. This table has some 90,000 clones, less than 90% appearing once. The V end lost 2 bases, the J end lost 1 base, and 6 bases lay between the germline ends. In germline, CDR1 is MNHEY, CDR2 SVGAGI. The CDR3 is 15 residues long. The chain links TRBV6-5 to TRBJ2-6; D is tentatively TRBD1 or TRBD2 (5 bases each). The sequence was collected from an adult who received the AZD1222 COVID-19 vaccine. Specimen: peripheral blood, collected 28 days after the second AZD1222 dose. CDR3 in amino acids: CASSYEGSGANVLTF. CDR3 coding DNA: TGTGCCAGCAGTTACGAGGGGTCTGGGGCCAACGTCCTGACTTTC.